The entry below gives a single TCR beta chain sequence along with its context. This sample is drawn from a study of T cell responses to AZD1222 COVID-19 vaccine. Measured with immunoSEQ multiplex PCR; TCRdb has only the in-frame clones, and not every one. Found here are 100,000 to 150,000 clones, roughly 91% of them singletons; the top ten hold around 10%. The CDR3 extends over 16 amino acids. This rearrangement joins TRBV21-1 to TRBJ2-5; the table's D call, TRBD2, has no DNA check behind it. TRBV21-1 is a pseudogene. This clonotype was sampled from an adult in good health. Here the sequenced sample was peripheral blood, taken on day 0 of MenACWY control vaccination. Here the CDR3 reads CASSKARKGTQETQYF. Here the CDR3 DNA reads TGTGCCAGCAGCAAAGCGCGAAAGGGGACTCAAGAGACCCAGTACTTC.